This T cell receptor beta chain was recovered during a study of T cell responses to AZD1222 COVID-19 vaccine. Study observations and caveats: With dominance at 160-218 and 743-854, vaccine-associated CD4 TCRs spanned spike. There were mostly white British donors and more females than males, and clonal diversity was possibly underestimated. Among AZD1222 vaccinees, only six or seven were seropositive at baseline. There were repertoire samples only from the period after the peak T cell response.

This clone was picked up one time. Antigen: not known. Compared with germline, one end of the junction differs, possibly owing to a read error. Using immunoSEQ multiplex PCR, the repertoire was profiled, and TCRdb retains in-frame clones only, with some absent. The sample carries 200,000 to 250,000 clones, roughly 91% recorded once. The CDR3 is 16 amino acids. Per the germline V gene, CDR1 is MRHNA and CDR2 is SNTAGT. V is TRBV6-4 and J is TRBJ2-3, with 13 bases lining up with TRBD2. Here the sequenced sample was peripheral blood, taken on day 0 of MenACWY control vaccination. This clonotype was obtained from an adult in good health. The CDR3 loop reads CASSETSGGLTHTQYF. The CDR3 nucleotides read TGTGCCAGCAGTGAGACTAGCGGGGGGCTCACACATACGCAGTATTTT.